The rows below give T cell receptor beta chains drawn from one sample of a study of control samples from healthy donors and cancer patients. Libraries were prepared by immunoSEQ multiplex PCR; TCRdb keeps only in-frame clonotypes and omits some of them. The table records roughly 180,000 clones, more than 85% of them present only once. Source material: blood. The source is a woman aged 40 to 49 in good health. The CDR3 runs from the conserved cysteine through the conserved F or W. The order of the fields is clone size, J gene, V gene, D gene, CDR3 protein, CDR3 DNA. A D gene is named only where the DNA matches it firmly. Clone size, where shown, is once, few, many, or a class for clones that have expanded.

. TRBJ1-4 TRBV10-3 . CAISDSRGSGEKLFF TGTGCCATCAGTGATTCCCGAGGGTCTGGTGAAAAACTGTTTTTT
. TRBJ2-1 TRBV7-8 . CASSLGPGRGNEQFF TGTGCCAGCAGCTTAGGCCCTGGACGGGGCAATGAGCAGTTCTTC
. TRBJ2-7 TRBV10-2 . CASSEYSLSAEQYF TGCGCCAGCAGTGAGTACAGCCTCTCGGCAGAGCAGTACTTC
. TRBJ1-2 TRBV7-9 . CASSPTGWGNYGYTF TGTGCCAGCAGCCCTACGGGATGGGGTAACTATGGCTACACCTTC
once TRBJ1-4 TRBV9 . CASSVGGHSNEKLFF TGTGCCAGCAGCGTTGGGGGACACTCTAATGAAAAACTGTTTTTT
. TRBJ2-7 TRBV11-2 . CASSSFFSEQYF TGTGCCAGCAGTTCGTTTTTCTCCGAGCAGTACTTC
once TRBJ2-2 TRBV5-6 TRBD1 CASSRGQGQLFF TGTGCCAGCAGTCGGGGACAGGGGCAGCTGTTTTTT
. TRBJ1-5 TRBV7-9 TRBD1 CASSSDQGAGQPQHF TGTGCCAGCAGTTCAGATCAGGGGGCAGGACAGCCCCAGCATTTT
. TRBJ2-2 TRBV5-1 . CASSPGGGQNTGELFF TGCGCCAGCAGCCCGGGCGGCGGACAGAACACCGGGGAGCTGTTTTTT
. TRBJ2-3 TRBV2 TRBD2 CASRGTSGGITDTQYF TGTGCCAGCAGGGGTACTAGCGGGGGAATCACAGATACGCAGTATTTT
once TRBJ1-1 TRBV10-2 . CASGPTGRWITEAFF TGCGCCAGCGGGCCAACAGGGAGGTGGATCACTGAAGCTTTCTTT
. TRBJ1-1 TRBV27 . CASSLSGRTEAFF TGTGCCAGCAGTTTATCGGGGAGAACTGAAGCTTTCTTT
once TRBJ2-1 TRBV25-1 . CARPRHGEITYNEQFF TGTGCCAGACCACGACACGGGGAAATCACCTACAATGAGCAGTTCTTC
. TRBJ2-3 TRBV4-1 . CASSQVLGAGTSTDTQYF TGCGCCAGCAGCCAAGTTTTAGGAGCGGGCACTAGCACAGATACGCAGTATTTT
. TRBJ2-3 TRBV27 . CASTFLGDIGSDTQYF TGTGCCAGCACCTTCCTCGGAGACATAGGGTCGGATACGCAGTATTTT
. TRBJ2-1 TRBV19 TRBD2 CASNQLLAGSNEQFF TGTGCCAGTAATCAGTTGCTAGCGGGGTCGAATGAGCAGTTCTTC
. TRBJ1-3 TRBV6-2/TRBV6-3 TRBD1 CASSTGTVSGNTIYF TGTGCCAGCAGTACCGGGACAGTGTCCGGAAACACCATATATTTT
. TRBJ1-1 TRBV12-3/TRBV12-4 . CASSSRRSTEAFF TGTGCCAGCAGTTCCAGGAGATCCACTGAAGCTTTCTTT
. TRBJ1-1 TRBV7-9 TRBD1 CASSPGQGEAFF TGTGCCAGCAGCCCCGGACAGGGGGAAGCTTTCTTT
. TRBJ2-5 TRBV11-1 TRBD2 CASSPSGGIQETQYF TGTGCCAGCAGCCCGAGCGGGGGTATCCAAGAGACCCAGTACTTC
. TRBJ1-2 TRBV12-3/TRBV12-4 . CASSQNNYGYTF TGTGCCAGCAGTCAGAATAACTATGGCTACACCTTC
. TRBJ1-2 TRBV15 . CATSRGYGYTF TGTGCCACCAGCAGAGGCTATGGCTACACCTTC
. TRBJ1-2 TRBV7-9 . CASSLARGPQGYTF TGTGCCAGCAGCTTAGCGCGGGGGCCTCAAGGCTACACCTTC
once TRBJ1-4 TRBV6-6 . CATLRILGEKLFF TGTGCCACTCTAAGGATCTTAGGTGAAAAACTGTTTTTT
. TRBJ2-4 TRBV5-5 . CASSFLAAGTTAKNIQYF TGTGCCAGCAGTTTTCTAGCAGCCGGTACTACCGCCAAAAACATTCAGTACTTC
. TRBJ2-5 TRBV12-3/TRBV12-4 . CASSLWQQETQYF TGTGCCAGCAGTTTATGGCAGCAAGAGACCCAGTACTTC
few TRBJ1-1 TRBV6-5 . CASSYSPMDTEAFF TGTGCCAGCAGTTACTCCCCGATGGACACTGAAGCTTTCTTT
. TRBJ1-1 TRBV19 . CASSRQTSNTEAFF TGTGCCAGTAGCCGACAGACAAGTAACACTGAAGCTTTCTTT
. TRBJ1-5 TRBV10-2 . CASSWDSNQPQHF TGCGCCAGCAGTTGGGACAGCAATCAGCCCCAGCATTTT
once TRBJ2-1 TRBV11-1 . CASSFLRTQNEQFF TGTGCCAGCAGCTTTCTAAGGACTCAAAATGAGCAGTTCTTC